Only a few counts were recorded for the clone carrying this T cell receptor beta chain. The sample is drawn from a study of blood T cell repertoires in COVID-19. In the study overall: Some COVID-19 samples were acute and others convalescent; all came from the United States, Italy and Spain. T cells, B-cell-depleted T cells, or PBMCs supplied cDNA or gDNA.

Authors' data handling: It was from reference gene primer amplification that nucleated cell counts were estimated. Produced via immunoSEQ multiplex PCR; TCRdb's table is partial and in-frame only. V and J calls and clone size are as listed in that table; D and trimming were resolved from the DNA. This table holds under 200,000 clones, 87% found once. This receptor was identified in a man between 40 and 49 years old with active or convalescent COVID-19. Material: peripheral blood.

The CDR3 bases are TGTGCCAGCAGCCCAGGGGTAGGCTATGGCTACACCTTC. Encoded protein: CASSPGVGYGYTF. The chain joins TRBV6-4 to TRBJ1-2; TRBD1 is a possible D gene (6 bases). CDR3 size: 13 residues. The V end was cut by 6 bases, the J end by 4 bases, with 12 bases between. The germline V gene has CDR1 MRHNA and CDR2 SNTAGT.